The entry below gives a single T cell receptor beta chain sequence along with its context. No antigen is known for it. The sample comes from a study of T cell responses to AZD1222 COVID-19 vaccine. Study-wide background: Second-dose schedules of about 4 or about 12 weeks were combined. General study results and limits: Most donors were white British, females outnumbered males, and clonal diversity was possibly underestimated.

The germline V and J ends were trimmed by 6 bases and 7 bases, with 12 bases remaining between them. The CDR3 runs 13 residues. TCRdb keeps only in-frame clones here, not all; method: immunoSEQ multiplex PCR. Of approximately 150,000 clones listed, 80% to 95% are singletons. This chain links TRBV12-3 or TRBV12-4 with TRBJ2-2, with D possibly called TRBD1 or TRBD2 (5 bases each). The TCR was taken from an adult in good health. The source was peripheral blood, collected on day 0 of AZD1222 vaccination. CDR3 DNA: TGTGCCAGCAGCCGAATGGGGGTCGGGGAGCTGTTTTTT. Translating it yields CASSRMGVGELFF.